The source of this T cell receptor (beta chain) is a study of T cell responses to AZD1222 COVID-19 vaccine. Overall study findings and caveats: Repertoire collection took place solely once the T cell response had peaked. An increase in Spike-specific TCR breadth and depth was observed after two AZD1222 doses. Variant regions that are unmutated are reportedly the target of nearly half of spike-specific TCRs. There were mostly white British donors and more females than males, and clonal diversity was possibly underestimated.

Sequencing used immunoSEQ multiplex PCR; TCRdb keeps in-frame clones, though not all of them. The sample carries 95,000 to 110,000 clones, around nine tenths recorded once. In its sample, this clone was seen a few times. Its antigen is still unknown. The germline V and J ends were trimmed by 4 bases and 6 bases, with 13 bases remaining between them. Germline V gene data show CDR1 as SGHRS and CDR2 as YFSETQ. The CDR3 extends over 13 amino acids. This sequence was found in an adult who received the AZD1222 COVID-19 vaccine. This material consisted of peripheral blood, taken 28 days after the second AZD1222 dose. The rearrangement links TRBV5-1 to TRBJ1-1; maybe TRBD1 (5 bases). The CDR3 region has the DNA TGCGCCAGCAGCCCGGGGGGTAGGGCTGAAGCTTTCTTT. This sequence encodes CASSPGGRAEAFF.